The clone carrying this T cell receptor beta chain was seen once. The authors' processing: Estimation of nucleated cell counts relied on the amplification of reference gene primers. Assay: immunoSEQ multiplex PCR; the TCRdb copy retains only in-frame clones and omits some. V and J calls and clone size are as listed in that table; D and trimming were resolved from the DNA. The sample lists roughly 200,000 clones, around four fifths seen once, with 2.5% to 3% in the top ten. The sample is drawn from a study of blood T cell repertoires in COVID-19. In the study overall: The origin of the acute and convalescent COVID-19 samples was the United States, Italy and Spain. Sample material is recorded as cDNA or gDNA derived from T cells, B-cell-depleted T cells, or PBMCs.

V lost 7 bases and J 7 bases, leaving 19 bases between the germline ends. Germline CDR1 reads LNHDA; CDR2 reads SQIVND (reference sequence). CDR3 length: 14 amino acids. Source material: peripheral blood. The sequence derives from a woman of 80 years or more with active or convalescent COVID-19. The chain employs TRBV19 and TRBJ1-2; TRBD1 is a possible D gene (5 bases). CDR3 in DNA: TGTGCCAGTAAGTTGGCAGGGAGGATCCGTGGCTACACCTTC. Encoded protein: CASKLAGRIRGYTF.